This T cell receptor (beta chain) was profiled in a study of T cell repertoires in cytomegalovirus infection. At the level of the study: Indications of both CMV infection and matching HLA type were provided by public TCR beta signatures. Study-wide results and limits: Carriage of CMV together with the relevant HLA was identifiable through cumulative public TCR beta family frequency.

The CDR3 contains 16 residues. With 4 bases clipped from V and 5 bases from J, the junction kept 11 bases outside the gene matches. Germline CDR1 is SEHNR and CDR2 is FQNEAQ (reference sequence). TCRdb fed the reads into MiXCR, producing one record per CDR3 protein. The sample gives about 530,000 distinct CDR3 sequences, 26% of which show up once; roughly 13% is in the top ten. This clonotype was counted a few times. The antigen is undetermined. The sequenced sample consisted of PBMCs. The chain has TRBV7-9 and TRBJ2-3; 8 nucleotides agree with TRBD1. This clonotype was sampled from a human donor in good health (CMV status not recorded). Some clones in this sample may be carry-over from other donors' samples. CDR3 in DNA: TGTGCCAGCAGCTCTAGAGTCCGGACAGGGAAAGATACGCAGTATTTT. It translates to CASSSRVRTGKDTQYF.